What follows are 19 T cell receptor beta chains derived from one specimen sequenced in a study of beta chain features in type 1 diabetes. Isolated RNA was reverse transcribed in full, so expressed TCRB transcripts were sequenced. TCRdb's copy holds only in-frame clones and misses some; the assay was immunoSEQ multiplex PCR. The sample has a few hundred thousand clones, 15% to 20% seen once. The material sequenced was naive CD4+ T cells from blood. The receptors stem from a woman aged 18-29 years in good health.

V usage is TRBV7-2 and J usage is TRBJ2-7, with 8 bases matching TRBD2. This CDR3 has 15 amino acids. J lost 3 bases, V lost 6 bases, and 10 bases had no gene match. CDR1 and CDR2 from the germline V gene are SGHTA and FQGNSA. The CDR3 spells CASRSAGGPNYEQYF. Written as DNA, the CDR3 is TGTGCCAGCAGGTCGGCGGGAGGCCCCAACTACGAGCAGTACTTC.

The chain combines TRBV2 with TRBJ1-5; 11 nucleotides agree with TRBD1. This CDR3 has 14 amino acids. Germline loops: CDR1 SNHLY, CDR2 FYNNEI. Trimming at V came to 8 bases and at J to 4 bases, leaving 4 bases not matched to a gene. The CDR3 DNA sequence: TGTGCCAGCTGTAGGGACAGGGGGAATCAGCCCCAGCATTTT. Its protein product is CASCRDRGNQPQHF.

In regard to this clone: The sample carries other DNA sequences with the same CDR3. This sequence joins TRBV5-1 and TRBJ2-7, with TRBD1 matching over 10 bases. With 2 bases clipped from V and 3 bases from J, the junction kept 2 bases outside the gene matches. Germline V gene sequence: CDR1 SGHRS, CDR2 YFSETQ. The CDR3 covers 14 residues. CDR3: CASSFRTGGYEQYF. CDR3 bases: TGCGCCAGCAGCTTCCGGACAGGGGGCTACGAGCAGTACTTC.

This chain links TRBV9 with TRBJ2-7; TRBD2 aligns across 9 bases. Germline-derived CDR1 and CDR2 are SGDLS and YYNGEE. Trimming removed 0 bases from V and 3 bases from J; junction bases left unmatched: 4. This CDR3 has 15 amino acids. CDR3 region: CASSVDPSGNYEQYF. The DNA of the CDR3 is TGTGCCAGCAGCGTAGACCCTAGCGGGAACTACGAGCAGTACTTC.

The rearrangement uses TRBV7-2 and TRBJ2-7; 7 bases line up with TRBD2. This CDR3 spans 14 amino acids. Trimming took 4 bases from V and 0 from J; bases not matched to a gene: 3. Germline V CDR1 and CDR2: SGHTA, FQGNSA. For the CDR3, the DNA is TGTGCCAGCAGCTGGGTAGCGGGCTCCTACGAGCAGTACTTC. Translation: CASSWVAGSYEQYF.

This rearrangement joins TRBV19 to TRBJ1-1; D remains ambiguous. The germline V and J ends were trimmed by 5 bases and 4 bases, with 11 bases remaining between them. This CDR3 has 13 amino acids. CDR1 and CDR2 from the germline V gene are LNHDA and SQIVND (reference sequence). Here the CDR3 reads CASSREWATEAFF. The CDR3 region has the DNA TGTGCCAGTAGTCGGGAGTGGGCCACTGAAGCTTTCTTT.

This clone was recorded a few times. V gene TRBV30 combines with J gene TRBJ2-3, with 8 bases aligning to TRBD2. Per the germline V gene, CDR1 is GTSNPN and CDR2 is SVGIG (reference sequence). The CDR3 covers 13 residues. J gave up 1 base and V 5 bases, and 2 bases lay outside the gene matches. The DNA of the CDR3 is TGTGCCTGGGTGACTAGCGGCACAGATACGCAGTATTTT. Its protein product is CAWVTSGTDTQYF.

V usage is TRBV2 and J usage is TRBJ2-3; D is perhaps TRBD2 (6 bases). This CDR3 is built from 13 residues. V was cut by 8 bases and J by 4 bases, with 13 bases left in between. Germline-derived CDR1 and CDR2 are SNHLY and FYNNEI. In DNA, the CDR3 is TGTGCCAGCGGAGGGAATCCCGCAGATACGCAGTATTTT. Translating it yields CASGGNPADTQYF.

This clone was seen a handful of times. This chain uses TRBV21-1 with TRBJ1-2; the table's D gene call, TRBD1, was not cross checked with the DNA. TRBV21-1 is flagged as a pseudogene. The CDR3 loop spans 18 amino acids. CDR3 sequence (DNA): TGTGCCAGCCGTCCGTGCAGGGGTTTGGCGTCTTACTTGTATGGCTACACCTTC. Translated: CASRPCRGLASYLYGYTF.

This clone has a handful of counts. The chain couples TRBV30 to TRBJ2-2; 8 positions match TRBD2. Germline CDR1 and CDR2: GTSNPN and SVGIG (reference sequence). V lost 7 bases, J lost 0 bases, and 7 bases stayed unmatched. There are 15 residues in the CDR3. This chain's CDR3 is CAFLAGPANTGELFF. In DNA form, the CDR3 reads TGTGCCTTCTTAGCGGGACCCGCGAACACCGGGGAGCTGTTTTTT. Using reference TRBV30 and TRBJ2-2 for the parts outside the CDR3, the full variable domain is SQTIHQWPATLVQPVGSPLSLECTVEGTSNPNLYWYRQAAGRGLQLLFYSVGIGQISSEVPQNLSASRPQDRQFILSSKKLLLSDSGFYLCAFLAGPANTGELFFGEGSRLTVL.

The chain joins TRBV29-1 to TRBJ2-5; 10 bases are a match to TRBD1. The CDR3 is 14 amino acids. The germline V gene encodes CDR1 SQVTM and CDR2 ANQGSEA. The V and J ends lost 7 bases and 2 bases, in that order; junction bases with no gene match: 7. This CDR3 reads CSATGQGMQETQYF. CDR3 nucleotides: TGCAGCGCAACGGGACAGGGGATGCAAGAGACCCAGTACTTC.

The chain uses TRBV29-1 and TRBJ1-1; 7 bases match TRBD1. Per the germline V gene, CDR1 is SQVTM and CDR2 is ANQGSEA. Trimming removed 7 bases from V and 3 bases from J; junction bases left unmatched: 8. The CDR3 is 13 residues long. In DNA, the CDR3 is TGCAGCGCATTACAGGGGTCCGACACTGAAGCTTTCTTT. This gives the protein CSALQGSDTEAFF.

The rearrangement joins TRBV29-1 to TRBJ2-3; 12 bases map to TRBD1. The V gene end was trimmed by 8 bases and the J gene end by 5 bases; junction bases not matched to a gene: 17. The germline CDR1 and CDR2 sequences are SQVTM and ANQGSEA. The CDR3 sequence is 17 residues long. Here the CDR3 reads CSTRPGTGGARGDTQYF. CDR3 in DNA: TGCAGCACCCGCCCAGGGACAGGGGGCGCAAGGGGAGATACGCAGTATTTT.

This clone was picked up a small number of times. The rearrangement joins TRBV11-1 to TRBJ2-6; D ambiguous. V lost 1 base to trimming and J lost 3 bases, with 7 bases between them. The CDR3 is made up of 15 amino acids. Germline V gives CDR1 SGHAT, CDR2 FQDESV (reference sequence). CDR3 protein: CASSLDVGGANVLTF. In nucleotides, the CDR3 is TGTGCCAGCAGCTTAGATGTCGGTGGGGCCAACGTCCTGACTTTC.

This clone showed up just a few times. The chain couples TRBV29-1 to TRBJ2-7; 11 nucleotides line up with TRBD2. This CDR3 is built from 14 residues. V was clipped by 7 bases and J by 7 bases; unmatched bases: 12. CDR1 and CDR2 from the germline V gene are SQVTM and ANQGSEA. CDR3 DNA sequence: TGCAGCGCAGGACTAGCGGGTCCTCCTGGGGAGCAGTACTTC. Protein product: CSAGLAGPPGEQYF.

The genes are TRBV29-1 and TRBJ2-1; TRBD2 matches at 9 bases. Per the germline V gene, CDR1 is SQVTM and CDR2 is ANQGSEA. Trimming at V came to 5 bases and at J to 2 bases, leaving 4 bases not matched to a gene. This CDR3 has 14 residues. CDR3 loop: CSVRGRGPYNEQFF. The DNA for the CDR3 is TGCAGCGTTCGCGGGAGGGGCCCCTACAATGAGCAGTTCTTC.

This clone was seen a handful of times. The chain recombines TRBV30 with TRBJ2-1; the D gene is possibly TRBD1 (6 bases). The CDR3 loop spans 12 amino acids. V lost 2 bases and J 9 bases, leaving 11 bases between the germline ends. The germline CDR1 and CDR2 sequences are GTSNPN and SVGIG (reference sequence). The CDR3 spells CAWSLQGSEQFF. Written as DNA, the CDR3 is TGTGCCTGGAGTTTACAGGGTAGTGAGCAGTTCTTC.

This clone was recorded only once. The chain employs TRBV9 and TRBJ1-2; the D gene is possibly TRBD1 (6 bases). The ends were cut back, 4 bases at V and 4 bases at J, with 17 bases in the middle. The CDR3 consists of 15 residues. The germline V gene encodes CDR1 SGDLS and CDR2 YYNGEE. The CDR3 spells CASSQSPGQTYGYTF. DNA of the CDR3: TGTGCCAGCAGCCAATCACCCGGACAGACCTATGGCTACACCTTC.

The chain is built from TRBV29-1 and TRBJ2-7; D not resolved. The V end was cut by 6 bases, the J end by 0 bases, with 3 bases between. Germline V gene data show CDR1 as SQVTM and CDR2 as ANQGSEA. The CDR3 extends over 10 amino acids. This CDR3 is CSVYSYEQYF. Written as DNA, the CDR3 is TGCAGCGTCTACTCCTACGAGCAGTACTTC.